These 13 T cell receptor beta chains share one sample of origin, sequenced in a study of CD8+CD57+ T cells in acquired aplastic anemia. Profiles of TCR beta VDJ and CDR3 were generated from a genomic DNA template. One entry per CDR3 protein, called by TCRdb with MiXCR from the reads. The table has roughly 240,000 distinct CDR3 sequences, more than 40% seen once. The patients chosen for sequencing had shown expansion of CD8+CD57+ cells (detected by flow cytometry). The sample consisted of sorted CD4+, CD8+, or CD8+CD57+ T cells (not recorded which) from PBMCs. The receptors shown here come from a human donor with aplastic anemia.

The chain couples TRBV20-1 to TRBJ2-5; 8 nucleotides align to TRBD1. This CDR3 has 13 amino acids. The germline V gene has CDR1 DFQATT and CDR2 SNEGSKA (reference sequence). Trimming removed 6 bases from V and 4 bases from J; junction bases left unmatched: 7. The CDR3 bases are TGCAGTGCAACTGACAGGGGTCGAGAGACCCAGTACTTC. The encoded protein is CSATDRGRETQYF.

The chain is built from TRBV7-8 and TRBJ1-5; D is ambiguous. The germline V gene has CDR1 SGHVS and CDR2 FQNEAQ. The germline V and J ends were trimmed by 4 bases and 12 bases, with 13 bases remaining between them. The CDR3 totals 12 residues. The CDR3 spells CASSSNGQVQHF. The DNA of the CDR3 is TGTGCCAGCAGCTCAAACGGCCAGGTCCAGCATTTT.

As to this clonotype: One base away lies a much larger clone, so this may be a sequencing read error. The V and J genes are TRBV4-2 and TRBJ2-1; D may be TRBD2 (5 bases). There are 13 residues in the CDR3. The germline V gene has CDR1 LGHNA and CDR2 YNFKEQ. CDR3 loop: CASSQDMAPRRLF. The CDR3, as DNA: TGTGCCAGCAGCCAAGATATGGCCCCAAGGAGGCTCTTC.

This chain joins TRBV9 and TRBJ2-3; no clear D gene. V was clipped by 2 bases and J by 11 bases, with 15 bases between them. The CDR3 length is 13 residues. CDR1 SGDLS and CDR2 YYNGEE come from the germline V gene. The CDR3 coding sequence is TGTGCCAGCAGCGTTAACGGGTACAATGAGCAGTATTTT. Encoded protein: CASSVNGYNEQYF.

In its sample, this clonotype was seen once. The V call is TRBV20-1, the J call TRBJ1-1; perhaps TRBD1 as D (6 bases). The germline V gene encodes CDR1 DFQATT and CDR2 SNEGSKA (reference sequence). There are 13 residues in the CDR3. Trimming shortened V by 5 bases and J by 0 bases, and 10 bases separated the two germline ends. The CDR3 reads CSAGDTVNTEAFF. CDR3 sequence (DNA): TGCAGTGCTGGGGACACAGTGAACACTGAAGCTTTCTTT.

This clonotype has just one count. The V gene is TRBV20-1, the J gene TRBJ1-2; maybe TRBD1 (6 bases). The CDR3 is 12 amino acids. Germline V gives CDR1 DFQATT, CDR2 SNEGSKA (reference sequence). Trimming shortened V by 5 bases and J by 5 bases, and 12 bases separated the two germline ends. CDR3 DNA sequence: TGCAGTGCTTTGACAGGCGTTTATGGCTACACCTTC. Encoded protein: CSALTGVYGYTF.

This rearrangement joins TRBV7-3 to TRBJ1-5; no clear D. Trimming took off 5 bases at V and 3 bases at J, with 14 bases between the two ends. The CDR3 contains 15 residues. CDR1 and CDR2 (germline): SGHTA, FQGTGA. DNA of the CDR3: TGTGCCAGCAGCCCTAAAACGGGATTCAATCAGCCCCAGCATTTT. Protein: CASSPKTGFNQPQHF.

This clonotype was observed many times. V is TRBV6-5 and J is TRBJ2-2; the match to TRBD2 covers 11 bases. The CDR3 covers 15 residues. V shed 4 bases and J 9 bases; nucleotides not matched to a gene: 7. The germline gives CDR1 MNHEY, CDR2 SVGAGI. CDR3: CASSFSGLADRELFF. CDR3 nucleotides: TGTGCCAGCAGTTTCTCGGGACTAGCGGACCGGGAGCTGTTTTTT.

The chain has TRBV19 and TRBJ2-7; no clear D gene. This CDR3 is built from 14 residues. Trimming stripped 5 bases from V and 2 bases from J, with 13 bases between. Germline CDR1 and CDR2: LNHDA and SQIVND (reference sequence). The DNA for the CDR3 is TGTGCCAGTAGTTTCCAACGGTTTACCTACGAGCAGTACTTC. It translates to CASSFQRFTYEQYF.

Concerning this clonotype itself: A much larger clone differs from this one at a single base, so this may be a read error. The conserved phenylalanine or tryptophan normally closing the CDR3 is absent here, so this likely arose from a read error. The chain combines TRBV5-1 with TRBJ2-1, with 12 nucleotides matching TRBD2. Looked up from germline, CDR1 is SGHRS and CDR2 is YFSETQ. This CDR3 spans 16 amino acids. With 4 bases clipped from V and 4 bases from J, the junction kept 6 bases outside the gene matches. The CDR3 nucleotides read TGCGCCAGCAGCAAGACTAGCGGGGGAGATTACAATGAGCAGTTCTCC. Protein: CASSKTSGGDYNEQFS.

The chain joins TRBV19 to TRBJ1-4; 9 nucleotides line up with TRBD1. CDR3 size: 16 residues. Germline-derived CDR1 and CDR2 are LNHDA and SQIVND (reference sequence). J lost 8 bases, V lost 3 bases, and 10 bases had no gene match. The CDR3 bases are TGTGCCAGTAGTATCAACGGGGGGACAGGGAACGAAAAACTGTTTTTT. This sequence encodes CASSINGGTGNEKLFF. The whole variable domain, remainder taken from reference TRBV19 and TRBJ1-4, is DGGITQSPKYLFRKEGQNVTLSCEQNLNHDAMYWYRQDPGQGLRLIYYSQIVNDFQKGDIAEGYSVSREKKESFPLTVTSAQKNPTAFYLCASSINGGTGNEKLFFGSGTQLSVL.

This clonotype was observed at least ten times. V gene TRBV5-1 combines with J gene TRBJ1-3; 9 positions match TRBD1. V trimming: 2 bases; J trimming: 0 bases; junction bases outside the gene matches: 3. Germline V CDR1 and CDR2: SGHRS, YFSETQ. The CDR3 totals 16 residues. CDR3 nucleotides: TGCGCCAGCAGCTTTGGGACAGGGAACTCTGGAAACACCATATATTTT. Translated: CASSFGTGNSGNTIYF.

This clonotype is a singleton in its sample. The chain joins TRBV7-2 to TRBJ2-7, with D hard to call. The CDR3 spans 13 residues. Trimming removed 5 bases at V and 2 bases at J, with 10 bases between. In germline, CDR1 is SGHTA, CDR2 FQGNSA. CDR3 sequence reads: CASSNGFTYEQYF. The CDR3 DNA follows: TGTGCCAGCAGCAACGGGTTCACCTACGAGCAGTACTTC.